This TCR beta chain was sequenced during a study of radiation and T cells in renal cell carcinoma. The CDR3 covers 14 residues. Trimming cost V 2 bases and J 10 bases; bases outside gene matches: 8. Germline-derived CDR1 and CDR2 are SGHRS and YFSETQ. Using immunoSEQ multiplex PCR, the repertoire was profiled, and TCRdb retains in-frame clones only, with some absent. The data contain about 12,000 clones, roughly 65% of them singletons. The treatment was: treatment-naive control, cytoreductive nephrectomy. The rearrangement joins TRBV5-1 to TRBJ1-1, with 10 bases identical to TRBD1. This clonotype was sampled from a woman older than 75 with renal cell carcinoma. Sequencing was performed on tumor tissue, taken from a patient whose treatment was nephrectomy without radiotherapy. The CDR3, as DNA: TGCGCCAGCAGCTTAGGACAGGGGGTTTGGGGAGCTTTCTTT. This gives the protein CASSLGQGVWGAFF.